The 29 T cell receptor beta chains presented below share a single source sample, sequenced in a study of T cell responses to AZD1222 COVID-19 vaccine. TCRdb's copy holds only in-frame clones and misses some; the assay was immunoSEQ multiplex PCR. Here the sample spans 100,000 to 150,000 clones, 75% to 90% being singletons. The specimen comprised peripheral blood, sampled on day 0 of AZD1222 vaccination. Source of these receptors: an adult in good health.

The chain joins TRBV7-9 to TRBJ2-7, with D maybe TRBD2 (5 bases). V lost 4 bases and J lost 7, with 11 bases in between. CDR1 and CDR2 from the germline V gene are SEHNR and FQNEAQ (reference sequence). There are 12 residues in the CDR3. Here the CDR3 DNA reads TGTGCCAGCAGCTCTGGCAGAGGGGAGCAGTACTTC. This codes for CASSSGRGEQYF.

The chain is built from TRBV18 and TRBJ2-6; D is possibly TRBD1 (6 bases). The germline V gene encodes CDR1 KGHSH and CDR2 LQKENI. The V gene lost 6 bases and the J gene lost 0 bases, with 9 bases spanning the gap. The CDR3 extends over 15 amino acids. The CDR3 DNA follows: TGTGCCAGCTCCCCGGACAGCTCTGGGGCCAACGTCCTGACTTTC. Its protein product is CASSPDSSGANVLTF.

This chain uses TRBV12-3 or TRBV12-4 with TRBJ2-1, with 7 bases lining up with TRBD1. The CDR3 is 13 amino acids. J lost 4 bases, V lost 5 bases, and 2 bases had no gene match. Here the CDR3 reads CASSTGQYNEQFF. The DNA of the CDR3 is TGTGCCAGCAGTACGGGACAGTACAATGAGCAGTTCTTC.

This chain links TRBV19 with TRBJ1-2; D is uncertain. Germline-derived CDR1 and CDR2 are LNHDA and SQIVND (reference sequence). Trimming took 6 bases from V and 2 from J, leaving 7 bases between them. The CDR3 has 12 amino acids. CDR3 in amino acids: CASRTVNYGYTF. CDR3 coding DNA: TGTGCCAGTAGGACGGTAAACTATGGCTACACCTTC.

This clone has a single count. This chain connects TRBV5-4 to TRBJ2-1, with TRBD1 as a possible D gene (6 bases). Germline CDR1 SGHNT, CDR2 YYREEE (reference sequence). The CDR3 is 16 residues long. The V gene lost 5 bases and the J gene lost 5 bases, with 20 bases spanning the gap. The CDR3 nucleotides read TGTGCCAGCAGTCAAGGGACGGACAGACTTAACAATGAGCAGTTCTTC. This sequence encodes CASSQGTDRLNNEQFF.

The sample holds one count of this clone. The J gene is TRBJ2-1, the V gene TRBV7-2, with TRBD1 matching 8 bases. CDR1 and CDR2 from the germline V gene are SGHTA and FQGNSA. The CDR3 is 15 residues long. V trimming: 5 bases; J trimming: 3 bases; junction bases outside the gene matches: 6. CDR3 in DNA: TGTGCCAGCAGCGGAGGGACAGGAAACTACAATGAGCAGTTCTTC. This sequence encodes CASSGGTGNYNEQFF.

CDR3: CASVEGGAPYEQYF. The CDR3 bases are TGTGCCAGTGTGGAAGGAGGGGCCCCCTACGAGCAGTACTTC. The rearrangement links TRBV2 to TRBJ2-7, with TRBD2 as a possible D gene (6 bases). The CDR3 loop spans 14 amino acids. V lost 9 bases and J 2 bases, leaving 17 bases between the germline ends. CDR1 is SNHLY and CDR2 is FYNNEI in the germline V gene.

The rearrangement joins TRBV3-1 (or the pseudogene TRBV3-2) to TRBJ1-4; D is unresolved. Germline CDR1 LGHDT, CDR2 YNNKEL (reference sequence). CDR3 length: 19 amino acids. Deletions cut 1 base from V and 8 bases from J, with 26 bases between. In nucleotides, the CDR3 is TGTGCCAGCAGCCAAGTACGAGACCACTTAGGGTGGTGGCAAGAAAAACTGTTTTTT. Translation gives CASSQVRDHLGWWQEKLFF.

J is TRBJ1-6 and V is TRBV27; D is unclear. V lost 7 bases and J lost 7, with 14 bases in between. Germline lookup yields CDR1 MNHEY and CDR2 SMNVEV (reference sequence). The CDR3 is 14 amino acids. CDR3 residues: CASTATPPNSPLHF. CDR3 bases: TGTGCCAGCACCGCAACCCCCCCCAATTCACCCCTCCACTTT.

The chain links TRBV18 to TRBJ2-7, with 8 positions matching TRBD1. V lost 3 bases and J lost 11; bases outside the gene matches: 3. CDR3 length equals 11 residues. The germline gives CDR1 KGHSH, CDR2 LQKENI. As DNA, the CDR3 is TGTGCCAGCTCACCTGGACAGGGAGAGTACTTC. This gives the protein CASSPGQGEYF.

This rearrangement joins TRBV3-1 (or the pseudogene TRBV3-2) to TRBJ1-6; 7 bases align to TRBD1. The CDR3 spans 14 residues. The germline V gene has CDR1 LGHDT and CDR2 YNNKEL (reference sequence). The J segment lost 6 bases and the V segment lost 6 bases, leaving 5 bases of the junction unmatched. CDR3 sequence reads: CASRTGTVNSPLHF. Written as DNA, the CDR3 is TGTGCCAGCAGGACCGGGACAGTTAATTCACCCCTCCACTTT.

J is TRBJ1-4 and V is TRBV27; a weak D match, TRBD1 (5 bases). Germline CDR1 and CDR2: MNHEY and SMNVEV (reference sequence). With 1 base removed from V and 0 bases from J, the gap between germline ends came to 9 bases. This CDR3 spans 16 amino acids. The CDR3 DNA sequence: TGTGCCAGCAGTTTATACCGGGGCGCAACTAATGAAAAACTGTTTTTT. Protein product: CASSLYRGATNEKLFF. Looking up the rest from reference TRBV27 and TRBJ1-4 gives the full variable domain: EAQVTQNPRYLITVTGKKLTVTCSQNMNHEYMSWYRQDPGLGLRQIYYSMNVEVTDKGDVPEGYKVSRKEKRNFPLILESPSPNQTSLYFCASSLYRGATNEKLFFGSGTQLSVL.

The rearrangement uses TRBV28 and TRBJ2-1, with D possibly TRBD1 on 8 matching bases. The CDR3 contains 14 residues. Trimming shortened V by 2 bases and J by 16 bases, and 21 bases separated the two germline ends. Germline CDR1 and CDR2: MDHEN and SYDVKM. CDR3 coding DNA: TGTGCCAGCAGTTTACAGGGGGGGGGACAGGCCGACTTCTTC. It translates to CASSLQGGGQADFF.

In its sample, this clone was seen once. The J gene is TRBJ1-4, the V gene TRBV15; D is uncertain. Trimming took off 6 bases at V and 3 bases at J, with 14 bases between the two ends. The CDR3 is made up of 15 amino acids. The germline V gene has CDR1 LNHNV and CDR2 YYDKDF (reference sequence). This chain's CDR3 is CATSSGRRANEKLFF. In DNA, the CDR3 is TGTGCCACCAGTTCTGGGAGAAGGGCTAATGAAAAACTGTTTTTT.

The V call is TRBV7-3, the J call TRBJ1-1; D is undetermined. This CDR3 is 13 amino acids long. V lost 5 bases, J lost 2 bases, and 9 bases lay in between. The germline CDR1 and CDR2 sequences are SGHTA and FQGTGA. The CDR3 DNA reads as TGTGCCAGCAGCCCCCACGGTAACACTGAAGCTTTCTTT. Residues: CASSPHGNTEAFF.

This clone has just a few counts. This chain links TRBV19 with TRBJ2-7; D is perhaps TRBD1 (6 bases). This CDR3 comprises 14 residues. V shed 5 bases and J shed 0 bases, with 11 bases lying between them. CDR1 is LNHDA, CDR2 SQIVND, per germline (reference sequence). In nucleotides, the CDR3 is TGTGCCAGTAGTCCAACAGGGATCTCCTACGAGCAGTACTTC. It yields the protein CASSPTGISYEQYF.

This chain connects TRBV6-5 to TRBJ1-2; D possibly corresponds to TRBD1 (5 bases). V shed 5 bases and J shed 2 bases, with 9 bases lying between them. The germline V gene encodes CDR1 MNHEY and CDR2 SVGAGI. CDR3 length: 13 residues. This chain's CDR3 is CASSTGGNYGYTF. As DNA, the CDR3 is TGTGCCAGCAGTACGGGGGGAAACTATGGCTACACCTTC.

This chain links TRBV30 with TRBJ1-1; D is undetermined. Germline V gene lookup returns CDR1 GTSNPN and CDR2 SVGIG (reference sequence). The CDR3 extends over 14 amino acids. The ends were cut back, 4 bases at V and 1 base at J, with 13 bases in the middle. In nucleotides, the CDR3 is TGTGCCTGGAAGCGGGCAGGCGCGAACACTGAAGCTTTCTTT. Encoded protein: CAWKRAGANTEAFF.

V usage is TRBV6-5 and J usage is TRBJ2-3, with 7 bases identical to TRBD2. Germline CDR1 is MNHEY and CDR2 is SVGAGI. There are 15 residues in the CDR3. Trimming at V came to 7 bases and at J to 4 bases, leaving 11 bases not matched to a gene. The CDR3 nucleotides are TGTGCCAGCAAGATAAACGGGAGGTATTCAGATACGCAGTATTTT. Translated, it gives CASKINGRYSDTQYF.

The rearrangement uses TRBV10-3 and TRBJ1-1, with no clear D. There are 13 residues in the CDR3. From germline, CDR1 is ENHRY and CDR2 SYGVKD. Trimming removed 6 bases at V and 4 bases at J, with 12 bases between. This chain's CDR3 is CAISEVQATEAFF. In DNA, the CDR3 is TGTGCCATCAGCGAAGTCCAGGCCACTGAAGCTTTCTTT.

In the case of this clone: The junction departs from germline at one end; a sequencing error may be responsible. The chain has TRBV3-1 (or the pseudogene TRBV3-2) and TRBJ2-7; 7 bases are a match to TRBD1. In germline, CDR1 is LGHDT, CDR2 YNNKEL (reference sequence). This CDR3 is 12 amino acids long. In DNA form, the CDR3 reads TGTGCCAGCAGCCAAGATTGGGACAGTCTCTTCTTC. This gives the protein CASSQDWDSLFF.

This sequence joins TRBV6-5 and TRBJ2-7; possible D gene TRBD1, 5 bases. Trimming left V 5 bases short and J 3 bases short, with 17 bases between. Germline V gene sequence: CDR1 MNHEY, CDR2 SVGAGI. CDR3 size: 15 residues. CDR3 loop: CASSPRVGGDYEQYF. CDR3 DNA: TGTGCCAGCAGTCCCAGGGTGGGTGGGGACTACGAGCAGTACTTC.

This chain links TRBV24-1 with TRBJ2-3, with D possibly TRBD2 on 6 matching bases. Trimming removed 4 bases at V and 5 bases at J, with 12 bases between. This CDR3 region has 14 residues. The germline gives CDR1 KGHDR, CDR2 SFDVKD. The CDR3 sequence is CATSDPGVKDTQYF. CDR3 nucleotides: TGTGCCACCAGTGACCCGGGGGTTAAAGATACGCAGTATTTT.

The chain combines TRBV4-1 with TRBJ2-7, with TRBD1 matching over 12 bases. The CDR3 spans 15 residues. Germline assignment: CDR1 MGHRA and CDR2 YSYEKL. V shed 5 bases, J shed 6 bases, and the junction held 8 bases outside the gene matches. CDR3 amino acids: CASSYSGTGGSEQYF. The CDR3 coding sequence is TGCGCCAGCAGCTACTCCGGGACAGGGGGCTCCGAGCAGTACTTC.

This clone was seen more than once but under ten times. This chain connects TRBV4-2 to TRBJ1-6; TRBD1 matches at 7 bases. The CDR3 is 16 residues long. CDR1 and CDR2 from the germline V gene are LGHNA and YNFKEQ. After removal of 4 bases from V and 6 bases from J, the junction contained 9 bases not matched to a gene. CDR3 in amino acids: CASSLEAGTANSPLHF. The CDR3 nucleotides are TGTGCCAGCAGCCTAGAGGCCGGGACAGCTAATTCACCCCTCCACTTT.

The chain is built from TRBV4-2 and TRBJ1-1, with 8 bases aligning to TRBD1. This CDR3 region has 16 residues. Germline CDR1 LGHNA, CDR2 YNFKEQ. V trimming: 3 bases; J trimming: 3 bases; junction bases outside the gene matches: 9. The CDR3 nucleotides are TGTGCCAGCAGCCACGGACAGGGCAGGGAGGACACTGAAGCTTTCTTT. This translates into CASSHGQGREDTEAFF.

This chain uses TRBV12-3 or TRBV12-4 with TRBJ2-7; D not resolved. This CDR3 is 12 amino acids long. With 5 bases removed from V and 6 bases from J, the gap between germline ends came to 11 bases. Here the CDR3 DNA reads TGTGCCAGCAGTCCCTCAGGATCCGAGCAGTACTTC. Its translation: CASSPSGSEQYF.

This chain connects TRBV27 to TRBJ2-7; 7 bases align to TRBD2. The CDR3 totals 15 residues. Germline V CDR1 and CDR2: MNHEY, SMNVEV (reference sequence). The junction had 14 bases not matched to a gene; V was cut back by 4 bases and J by 8 bases. CDR3 residues: CASSSSSGAGGKQYF. The CDR3 region has the DNA TGTGCCAGCAGTTCCTCAAGCGGGGCCGGTGGAAAGCAGTACTTC.

The rearrangement joins TRBV9 to TRBJ1-6; D perhaps matches TRBD1 (6 bases). The CDR3 is 15 residues long. The V end was cut by 4 bases, the J end by 9 bases, with 17 bases between. Germline assignment: CDR1 SGDLS and CDR2 YYNGEE. The CDR3, as DNA: TGTGCCAGCAGCCCCACTTGGGGGGCAAGTTCACCCCTCCACTTT. It translates to CASSPTWGASSPLHF.